This T cell receptor (beta chain) is from a study of identical twins. Study-level results: These conclusions were based on statistical analysis (cross-sectional, not following the same donors).

Donors uniformly comprised healthy Caucasians. A universal primer site arose from template switching, and cDNA bore unique molecular identifiers. TCRdb reprocessed the 5' RACE reads via MiXCR and lists one record per CDR3 protein. The sample consists of more than 1.5 million distinct CDR3 sequences, 25% to 35% of them appearing once. This clonotype appeared once. Antigen: not known. The V gene's germline CDR1 is SGHDT and CDR2 YYEEEE. The length of the CDR3 is 11 residues. With 7 bases clipped from V and 9 bases from J, the junction kept 2 bases outside the gene matches. The TCR sequence derives from a newborn girl in good health. This chain links TRBV5-6 with TRBJ2-1; 9 nucleotides agree with TRBD2. Material: cord blood. The CDR3 nucleotides are TGTGCCAGCGGACTAGCGCGTGAGCAGTTCTTC. Amino acids: CASGLAREQFF.